This is a list of T cell receptor beta chains from one sample in a study of T cell responses to AZD1222 COVID-19 vaccine. Libraries were prepared by immunoSEQ multiplex PCR; TCRdb keeps only in-frame clonotypes and omits some of them. The table has approximately 120,000 clones, about 90% seen once. The sample in question was peripheral blood, obtained 28 days after the second AZD1222 dose. The receptors originated from an adult who received the AZD1222 COVID-19 vaccine. Both conserved end residues are part of each CDR3. A D gene is named only where the DNA matches it firmly. Clone size is shown for a subset of rows, as once, few, many or a class of expanded clone.

>-|TRBV6-2/TRBV6-3|-
CASSPWLASSGNTIYF
>TRBD1|TRBV2|few
CASSISGQATEQYF
>-|TRBV7-8|-
CASSLVLYTEAFF
>-|TRBV10-1|-
CASTGGRLDPVDNEQFF
>-|TRBV6-2/TRBV6-3|-
CASSYANSRNTEAFF
>-|TRBV29-1|-
CSVEDREEGGYTF
>-|TRBV29-1|-
CSVGVSQETQYF
>TRBD2|TRBV5-1|-
CASNEAGGSSYNEQFF
>-|TRBV2|-
CASRAEILNTEAFF
>-|TRBV27|-
CASRTGRANEKLFF
>TRBD2|TRBV5-4|-
CASSPGTKNTGELFF
>-|TRBV7-2|-
CASSSPGRAAYEQYF
>-|TRBV7-2|-
CASSLALRGVLGEQYF
>TRBD2|TRBV6-1|once
CASSEAGGEGFYEQYF
>TRBD1|TRBV19|few
CASSTRQGERNTEAFF
>-|TRBV19|-
CASSIKGLQETQYF
>TRBD1|TRBV7-3|-
CASSLTGVGLSGANVLTF
>-|TRBV7-3|-
CASSLIKGDTQYF
>-|TRBV11-2|-
CASSLVGGQETQYF
>TRBD1|TRBV6-6|-
CASSYLTGPTNTEAFF
>-|TRBV11-2|-
CASSFQRNYEQYF
>-|TRBV7-2|-
CASSPGDRSRVNGYTF
>-|TRBV4-3|-
CASSPGGSYGYTF
>-|TRBV28|-
CASSFFGRLNTEAFF
>-|TRBV9|-
CASSATDSGGYTF
>-|TRBV6-2/TRBV6-3|-
CASSYGLGGVEQFF
>-|TRBV19|-
CATPRGGIYTF
>-|TRBV6-1|-
CASSEGRTLHYGYTF
>-|TRBV7-3|-
CASSLLGAQNTEAFF
>TRBD1|TRBV7-2|-
CASSPMGTGGHGYTF
>-|TRBV10-3|-
CAISESKETQYF
>-|TRBV5-8|-
CASSSYTVYGYTF
>TRBD2|TRBV5-5|-
CASSLAGGGNIQYF
>-|TRBV19|-
CASNGDSAFGGYTF
>-|TRBV6-5|-
CASKGGASNQPQHF
>-|TRBV5-1|-
CASSLGGSNGYTF
>-|TRBV10-3|few
CAIRTHPSLYEQYF
>-|TRBV4-3|-
CASSQDFLSPLHF
>TRBD1|TRBV5-8|-
CASSQTDRGYQPQHF
>TRBD2|TRBV3-1/TRBV3-2|-
CASSQGWSSGRPNTGELFF
>-|TRBV18|-
CASSRQDSRYGYTF
>-|TRBV28|-
CASSFSGTTTPEQYF
>TRBD2|TRBV27|-
CASSLSLAVTYEQYF
>-|TRBV5-1|once
CASSLVPTGETFF
>TRBD1|TRBV5-1|once
CASSRGQGYTEAFF
>-|TRBV7-3|few
CASSLGRGGYEQFF
>-|TRBV4-3|-
CASSQLLSSYEQYF
>-|TRBV7-2|few
CASSETGARSYEQYF
>TRBD2|TRBV18|-
CASSPPGLGYEQYF
>TRBD1|TRBV19|-
CASNPGGGNEQFF
>-|TRBV6-5|-
CASSTIGGTEAFF
>-|TRBV27|few
CASSVRRGNQGRSYNSPLHF
>-|TRBV6-2/TRBV6-3|-
CASSLLPGGFTDTQYF
>-|TRBV20-1|-
CSPGDRRDTF
>-|TRBV12-3/TRBV12-4|-
CASSPRVNTEAFF
>-|TRBV7-6|-
CASSLDGRGTGNTIYF
>-|TRBV24-1|-
CATAGVGTDTQYF
>-|TRBV7-3|once
CASSLVTPYGNSPLHF
>-|TRBV5-1|-
CASSQTEFTQYF